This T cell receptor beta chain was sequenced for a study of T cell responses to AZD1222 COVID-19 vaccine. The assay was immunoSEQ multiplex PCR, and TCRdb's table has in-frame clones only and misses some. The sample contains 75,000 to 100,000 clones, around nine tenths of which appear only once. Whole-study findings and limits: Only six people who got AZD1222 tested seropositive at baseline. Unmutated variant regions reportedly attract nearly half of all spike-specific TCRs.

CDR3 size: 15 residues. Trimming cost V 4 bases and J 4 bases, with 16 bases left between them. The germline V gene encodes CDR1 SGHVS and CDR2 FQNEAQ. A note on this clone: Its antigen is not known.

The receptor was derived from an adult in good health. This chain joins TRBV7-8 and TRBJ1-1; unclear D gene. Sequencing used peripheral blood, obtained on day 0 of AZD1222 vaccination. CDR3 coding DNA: TGTGCCAGCAGCTATCAAGGTGTCGTTGCCACTGAAGCTTTCTTT. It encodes CASSYQGVVATEAFF.